One T cell receptor beta chain is described in this entry. The PCR used 60 Vbeta and 13 Jbeta primers. The assay was immunoSEQ multiplex PCR, and TCRdb's table has in-frame clones only and misses some. The sample contains 100,000 to 120,000 clones, roughly 70% of which appear only once. V gave up 7 bases and J gave up 4 bases; unmatched junction bases: 4. CDR3 size: 15 residues. Looked up from germline, CDR1 is MNHNS and CDR2 is SASEGT. This sample was included in a study of cytomegalovirus exposure and HLA in healthy donors. This receptor was identified in a woman between 40 and 50 years old in good health and CMV-seropositive. This chain connects TRBV6-1 to TRBJ2-1; TRBD2 matches at 13 bases. The source material was PBMCs. CDR3 DNA sequence: TGTGCCAGCATTTTGACTAGCGGGGGGTACAATGAGCAGTTCTTC. Translating gives CASILTSGGYNEQFF.